A single sample gave rise to the 2 T cell receptor beta chains below, sequenced in a study of CD8 T cells in Susac syndrome. A quantity of about 0.5 to 1 ug RNA underwent reverse transcription using random hexamers. One entry per CDR3 protein, called by TCRdb with MiXCR from the immunoSEQ multiplex PCR reads. The table lists 200,000 to 250,000 distinct CDR3 sequences, just over 90% of them singletons. The material sequenced was CD4+ T cells from PBMCs. The receptors stem from a human donor with multiple sclerosis.

CDR3 DNA sequence: TGTGCCAGCAGTGTAGCGACGGTGGGCGAGCAGTACTTC. Its protein product is CASSVATVGEQYF. The chain has TRBV28 and TRBJ2-7; perhaps TRBD2 as D (5 bases). Trimming pared 5 bases from V and 6 bases from J, leaving 14 bases between. The germline gives CDR1 MDHEN, CDR2 SYDVKM. The CDR3 sequence is 13 residues long.

V is TRBV25-1 and J is TRBJ2-5, with D unresolved. The germline gives CDR1 MGHDK, CDR2 SYGVNS. The V gene lost 3 bases and the J gene lost 1 base, with 9 bases spanning the gap. CDR3 length equals 14 residues. Here the CDR3 DNA reads TGTGCCAGCAGTGAGTGGGCGCGCCAAGAGACCCAGTACTTC. This sequence encodes CASSEWARQETQYF.